Sequencing of this T cell receptor beta chain was carried out in a study of cytomegalovirus exposure and HLA in healthy donors. General observations from the study: Three chains linked to CMV were shown in vitro to be specific for CMV antigens. Common viral pathogens seemed, in a later analysis, to connect with several of the most significant clusters. Clonal expansion was found to be greater in HLA-associated TCR beta chains than in equally common others in a later analysis. Later analysis identified some 16,000 TCR beta sequences associated with HLA alleles, using a false discovery rate threshold of 0.05.

A remark on this clone: Its antigen is not known.

Primers included in the PCR were 60 Vbeta and 13 Jbeta primers. Profiling relied on immunoSEQ multiplex PCR, and the TCRdb table lists in-frame clones only, not all of them. The repertoire includes some 99,000 clones, approximately 79% of them detected once, and around 2% sits in the top ten. V was cut by 6 bases and J by 4 bases, with 6 bases left in between. This CDR3 has 10 residues. Germline CDR1 DFQATT, CDR2 SNEGSKA (reference sequence). This chain uses TRBV20-1 with TRBJ1-1; unclear D gene. Sequenced: PBMCs. The receptor comes from a male donor in good health and CMV-seronegative. CDR3 residues: CSARFTEAFF. CDR3 sequence (DNA): TGCAGTGCGCGATTCACTGAAGCTTTCTTT.